This TCR beta chain was recovered during a study of cytomegalovirus exposure and HLA in healthy donors. Germline CDR1 is GTSNPN and CDR2 is SVGIG (reference sequence). This CDR3 has 16 amino acids. Trimming cost V 0 bases and J 0 bases, with 12 bases left between them. Using immunoSEQ multiplex PCR, the repertoire was profiled, and TCRdb retains in-frame clones only, with some absent. The table has 150,000 to 200,000 clones, roughly 86% seen once; the top ten hold roughly 1.5%. The receptor comes from a woman aged 18-29 years in good health and CMV-seronegative. This chain joins TRBV30 and TRBJ1-5; D is unclear. Sequencing used PBMCs. Here the CDR3 DNA reads TGTGCCTGGAGTGTACTTCAACCCTATAGCAATCAGCCCCAGCATTTT. This gives the protein CAWSVLQPYSNQPQHF.